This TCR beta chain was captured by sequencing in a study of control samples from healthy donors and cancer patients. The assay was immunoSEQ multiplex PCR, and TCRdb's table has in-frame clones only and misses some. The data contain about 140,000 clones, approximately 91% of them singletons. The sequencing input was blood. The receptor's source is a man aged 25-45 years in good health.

The CDR3 is CASIVKGTGSEKLFF. CDR3 sequence (DNA): TGTGCCAGCATCGTAAAAGGGACAGGCAGTGAAAAACTGTTTTTT. The gene calls are TRBV21-1 and TRBJ1-4; TRBD1 was called by the table and not checked on the DNA. TRBV21-1 is an annotated pseudogene. This CDR3 is built from 15 residues.